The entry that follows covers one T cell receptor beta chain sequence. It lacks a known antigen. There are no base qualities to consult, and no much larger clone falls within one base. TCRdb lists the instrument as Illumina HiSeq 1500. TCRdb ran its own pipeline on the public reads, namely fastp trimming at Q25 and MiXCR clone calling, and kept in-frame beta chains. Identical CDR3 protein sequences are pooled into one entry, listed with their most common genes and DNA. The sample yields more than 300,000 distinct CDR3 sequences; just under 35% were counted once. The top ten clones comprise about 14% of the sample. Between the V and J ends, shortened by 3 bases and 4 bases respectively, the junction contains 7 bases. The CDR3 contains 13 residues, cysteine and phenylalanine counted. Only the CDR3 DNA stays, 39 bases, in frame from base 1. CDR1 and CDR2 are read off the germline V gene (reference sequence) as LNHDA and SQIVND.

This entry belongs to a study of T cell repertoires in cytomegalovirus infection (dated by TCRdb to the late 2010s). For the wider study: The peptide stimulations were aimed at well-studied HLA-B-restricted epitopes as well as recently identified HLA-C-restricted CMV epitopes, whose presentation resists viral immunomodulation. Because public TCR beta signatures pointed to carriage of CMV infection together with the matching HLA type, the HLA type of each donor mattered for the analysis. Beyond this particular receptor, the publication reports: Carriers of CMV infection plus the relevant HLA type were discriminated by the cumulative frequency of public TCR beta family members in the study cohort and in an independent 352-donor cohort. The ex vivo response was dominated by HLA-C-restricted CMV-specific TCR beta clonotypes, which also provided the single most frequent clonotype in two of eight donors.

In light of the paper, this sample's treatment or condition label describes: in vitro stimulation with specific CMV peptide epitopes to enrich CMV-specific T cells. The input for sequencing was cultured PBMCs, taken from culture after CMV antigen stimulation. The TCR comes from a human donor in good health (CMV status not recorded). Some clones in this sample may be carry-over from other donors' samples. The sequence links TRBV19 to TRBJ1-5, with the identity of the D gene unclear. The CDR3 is CASSMVGNQPQHF. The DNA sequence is TGTGCCAGTAGTATGGTGGGGAATCAGCCCCAGCATTTT.